This section outlines one T cell receptor (beta chain) sequence together with its context. Its antigen remains unidentified. The source of the sample is a study of OX40 agonist ivuxolimab in advanced cancers. Study-wide background: As their treatment, patients were administered ivuxolimab, an agonistic anti-OX40 (CD134) antibody. Study-level results: By week 6 at 0.1 to 3.0 mg/kg, blood CD4+ and CD8+ T cells had expanded clonally.

The table came from immunoSEQ multiplex PCR; TCRdb's copy has only in-frame clones and leaves some out. The data contain roughly 76,000 clones, 85% to 95% of them singletons. The CDR3 contains 14 residues. J lost 0 bases, V lost 5 bases, and 4 bases had no gene match. CDR1 and CDR2 (germline): LNHDA, SQIVND (reference sequence). The TCR comes from an adult with an advanced solid tumor such as melanoma, head and neck, liver or kidney cancer. The rearrangement uses TRBV19 and TRBJ2-7, with 7 positions matching TRBD1. The specimen comprised CD4+ or CD8+ T cells sorted from blood, sampled in a trial of the OX40 agonist ivuxolimab. The chain's CDR3 is CASSPQGVSYEQYF. The CDR3, as DNA: TGTGCCAGTAGTCCCCAGGGGGTCTCCTACGAGCAGTACTTC.